This T cell receptor beta chain was identified in a study of blood T cell repertoires in COVID-19. Study as a whole: Sample material is recorded as cDNA or gDNA derived from T cells, B-cell-depleted T cells, or PBMCs.

J lost 5 bases, V lost 4 bases, and 7 bases had no gene match. The V gene's germline CDR1 is SGHTA and CDR2 FQGNSA. This CDR3 is built from 16 residues. Cohort allocation depended upon clinical history that participants reported. TCRdb keeps only in-frame clones here, not all; method: immunoSEQ multiplex PCR. Of 300,000 to 400,000 clones in the sample, approximately 90% were seen once. The sequence derives from a woman aged 30 to 39 who had been exposed to COVID-19. The sequencing input was PBMCs or T cells enriched from blood (not recorded which). V gene TRBV7-2 combines with J gene TRBJ1-4; 10 bases map to TRBD1. This CDR3 is CASSSTTGGRNEKLFF. The CDR3 coding sequence is TGTGCCAGCAGCTCGACGACAGGGGGCCGAAATGAAAAACTGTTTTTT.